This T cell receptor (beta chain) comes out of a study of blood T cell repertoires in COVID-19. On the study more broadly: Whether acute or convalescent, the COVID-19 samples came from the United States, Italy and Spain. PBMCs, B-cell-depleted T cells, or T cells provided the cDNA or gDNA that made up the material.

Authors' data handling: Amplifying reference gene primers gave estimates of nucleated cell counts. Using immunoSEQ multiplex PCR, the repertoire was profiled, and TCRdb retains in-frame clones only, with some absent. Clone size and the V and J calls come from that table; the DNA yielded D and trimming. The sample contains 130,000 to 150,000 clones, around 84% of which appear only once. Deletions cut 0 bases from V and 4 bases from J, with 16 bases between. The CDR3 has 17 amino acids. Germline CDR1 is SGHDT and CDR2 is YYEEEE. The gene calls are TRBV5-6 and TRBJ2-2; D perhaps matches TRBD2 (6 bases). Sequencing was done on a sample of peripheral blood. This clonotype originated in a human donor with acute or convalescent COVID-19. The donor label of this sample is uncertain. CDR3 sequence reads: CASSLADWRGFTGELFF. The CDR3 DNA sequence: TGTGCCAGCAGCTTGGCCGATTGGAGGGGCTTCACCGGGGAGCTGTTTTTT.